The rows below give T cell receptor beta chains drawn from one sample of a study of breast tumors, draining lymph nodes, adjacent tissues. One entry per CDR3 protein results from TCRdb running MiXCR on the multiplex PCR reads. This sample yields some 250,000 distinct CDR3 sequences, of which less than 40% are seen a single time; approximately 3.6% belongs to the top ten. Sequenced input: axillary lymph node tissue. All receptors derive from a female donor with breast cancer. Some clones in this sample may be carry-over from other donors' samples. Each CDR3 is given with its conserved first and last residue.

v_call,j_call,cdr3_aa
TRBV14,TRBJ2-4,CASSQGGLAKNIQYF
TRBV20-1,TRBJ2-7,CSAGTSGRAGFYEQYF
TRBV7-2,TRBJ2-5,CASSLAGTGGETQYF
TRBV6-2/TRBV6-3,TRBJ2-5,CASQRGGLETQYF
TRBV29-1,TRBJ2-1,CSVVSVSSYNEQFF
TRBV2,TRBJ2-2,CASTRALTGELFF
TRBV5-6,TRBJ1-5,CASSLGHGFRDASYEHF
TRBV5-1,TRBJ2-3,CASSLVGGGAVDTQYF
TRBV10-3,TRBJ2-3,CAVSDSGDRTDTRYF
TRBV7-9,TRBJ2-1,CASSPPWTGAKNEQFF
TRBV25-1,TRBJ2-1,CASKNRDSPYNEQFF
TRBV5-1,TRBJ2-3,CASSSGSTDTQYF
TRBV6-1,TRBJ2-7,CASRHRGRGSSESYEQYF
TRBV14,TRBJ2-7,CASSQGTGWIYEQYF
TRBV20-1,TRBJ2-7,CRGFRKQYF
TRBV15,TRBJ2-3,CATSRVLGGADTDTQYF
TRBV7-6,TRBJ2-3,CASSQTGSTDTQYF
TRBV10-1,TRBJ1-4,CASSPSGQTEKLFF
TRBV6-6,TRBJ2-4,CASQGKGGLAKNIQYF
TRBV7-9,TRBJ1-2,CASSLDRGLNGYTF
TRBV25-1,TRBJ2-2,CASSEARPNTGELFF
TRBV4-1,TRBJ2-7,CASSQDKDKEYEQYF
TRBV7-9,TRBJ1-6,CASRLSGLNNPPLHF
TRBV5-4,TRBJ1-6,CASSGTAYNSPLHF
TRBV12-3/TRBV12-4,TRBJ2-1,CASSFSLAGRNEQFF
TRBV2,TRBJ2-5,CASSRDSHSKETQYF
TRBV18,TRBJ2-7,CASSPRIRLEVNEQYF
TRBV2,TRBJ1-5,CASRVQGNQPQHF
TRBV20-1,TRBJ2-6,CSAVDGLSGANVLTF
TRBV7-6,TRBJ1-1,CASSDPGTEAFF
TRBV20-1,TRBJ2-7,CSARDNSGNYEQYF
TRBV19,TRBJ2-1,CASSIGSNNEQFF
TRBV7-3,TRBJ2-1,CASSLISGPRNYNEQFF
TRBV24-1,TRBJ1-5,CATSGTGDWGNQPQHF
TRBV30,TRBJ2-7,CAWSGRGLAGSEQYF
TRBV5-6,TRBJ2-5,CASSLLGPVQETQYF
TRBV5-6,TRBJ1-5,CASSLFTVVQPQHF
TRBV29-1,TRBJ1-2,CSVETPYGYTF
TRBV29-1,TRBJ1-2,CSVGGLAGGGSTF
TRBV20-1,TRBJ2-5,CSAIRDRVETQYF
TRBV5-4,TRBJ2-2,CASSSGLATGELFF
TRBV11-2,TRBJ2-1,CASSPLPDRVYNEQFF
TRBV5-1,TRBJ1-2,CASSLAGGNSNYGYTF
TRBV11-3,TRBJ2-4,CASSLGTSGSRDIQYF
TRBV7-3,TRBJ2-5,CASSQGGSETQYF
TRBV7-2,TRBJ2-5,CASSLGQGGLETQYF
TRBV19,TRBJ1-3,CASSMDRGKGGNAIYF
TRBV18,TRBJ1-4,CASSPDRGAEKLFF
TRBV12-3/TRBV12-4,TRBJ1-3,CASCYLISGNTIYF
TRBV20-1,TRBJ2-2,CSARLRNTGELFF
TRBV10-3,TRBJ2-1,CAISLVGQGLNEQFF
TRBV5-6,TRBJ2-5,CASSLVGGKTQYF
TRBV7-2,TRBJ1-4,CASSGGGWTEKLFF
TRBV29-1,TRBJ2-7,CSLGTGEGYEQYF